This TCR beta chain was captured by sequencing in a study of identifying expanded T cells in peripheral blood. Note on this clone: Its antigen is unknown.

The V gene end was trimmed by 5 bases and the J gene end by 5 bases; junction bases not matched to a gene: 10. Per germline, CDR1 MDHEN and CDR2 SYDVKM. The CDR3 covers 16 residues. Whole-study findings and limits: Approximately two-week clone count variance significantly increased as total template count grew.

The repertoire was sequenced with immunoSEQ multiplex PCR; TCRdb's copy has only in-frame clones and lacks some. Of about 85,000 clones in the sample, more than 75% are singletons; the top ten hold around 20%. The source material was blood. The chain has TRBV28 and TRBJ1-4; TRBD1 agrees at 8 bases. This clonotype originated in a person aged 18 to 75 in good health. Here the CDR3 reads CASSAWTGSLNEKLFF. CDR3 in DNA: TGTGCCAGCAGTGCCTGGACAGGGTCGTTGAATGAAAAACTGTTTTTT. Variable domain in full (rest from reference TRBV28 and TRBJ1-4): DVKVTQSSRYLVKRTGEKVFLECVQDMDHENMFWYRQDPGLGLRLIYFSYDVKMKEKGDIPEGYSVSREKKERFSLILESASTNQTSMYLCASSAWTGSLNEKLFFGSGTQLSVL.